Following are 20 T cell receptor beta chains from one sample sequenced in a study of tumor-infiltrating lymphocytes in oesophageal squamous cell carcinoma. TCRdb redid the calling of the PCR reads with MiXCR, one entry per CDR3 protein. The table lists 20,000 to 25,000 distinct CDR3 sequences, around a third of them singletons. Sequencing was performed on esophageal tumor tissue. Source of these receptors: a female donor with esophageal squamous cell carcinoma.

This clonotype was seen at least ten times. The chain links TRBV5-5 to TRBJ2-7; 7 bases align to TRBD1. CDR1 and CDR2 (germline): SGHKS, YYEKEE (reference sequence). The CDR3 contains 15 residues. J was trimmed by 0 bases and V by 5 bases; bases with no gene match: 8. The CDR3 coding sequence is TGTGCCAGCAGTTACGAACCAGGGGGCTCCTACGAGCAGTACTTC. Its protein product is CASSYEPGGSYEQYF.

Worth noting for this clonotype: A read error is likely, as this CDR3 ends without the conserved phenylalanine or tryptophan. No DNA is shown, since the ends of the CDR3 on it are uncertain; the CDR3 is the one TCRdb lists. The genes are TRBV7-2 and TRBJ2-3; TRBD1, the table's D call, was not compared with the DNA. The CDR3 adds up to 16 amino acids, both ends counted. Germline CDR1 is SGHTA and CDR2 is FQGNSA. This CDR3 reads CASRIAGGGETQYFGP.

CDR3 DNA: TGTGCCAGCAGCCGTAGACTCTCTCAAGAGACCCAGTACTTC. It codes for CASSRRLSQETQYF. V usage is TRBV7-2 and J usage is TRBJ2-5; no firm D call. Germline-derived CDR1 and CDR2 are SGHTA and FQGNSA. The V end was cut by 5 bases, the J end by 2 bases, with 12 bases between. CDR3 length: 14 amino acids.

This clonotype occurred many times. This chain connects TRBV28 to TRBJ1-2; perhaps TRBD1 as D (5 bases). The CDR3 runs 14 residues. V lost 3 bases to trimming and J lost 5 bases, with 13 bases between them. Germline CDR1 and CDR2: MDHEN and SYDVKM. In DNA, the CDR3 is TGTGCCAGCAGTTTCGCTTGGGGGTTTTATGGCTACACCTTC. Amino acid sequence: CASSFAWGFYGYTF.

The sample holds one count of this clonotype. The chain employs TRBV19 and TRBJ2-3; 11 bases line up with TRBD2. TRBJ2-7 matches the DNA end more closely, so the J call is doubtful. This CDR3 has 14 residues. Germline loops: CDR1 LNHDA, CDR2 SQIVND (reference sequence). This CDR3 is CASSTSGGFYEQYF. The CDR3, as DNA: TGTGCCAGTAGTACTAGCGGGGGGTTCTACGAGCAGTACTTC.

On this clonotype itself: Compared with germline, one end of the junction differs, possibly owing to a read error. The chain has TRBV7-6 and TRBJ2-1; 9 nucleotides agree with TRBD2. The end of the DNA fits TRBJ2-5 better, so the J call may be wrong. Germline V gene data show CDR1 as SGHVS and CDR2 as FNYEAQ. CDR3 length: 15 amino acids. CDR3: CASSLRLAEQETQYF. For the CDR3, the DNA is TGTGCTAGCAGCCTCCGACTAGCGGAACAAGAGACCCAGTACTTC.

The V gene is TRBV6-8, the J gene TRBJ2-7, with D unclear. The CDR3 consists of 14 residues. V was cut by 2 bases and J by 4 bases, with 12 bases left in between. Germline assignment: CDR1 MNHGY and CDR2 SAAAGT. This chain's CDR3 is CASSYTRRAYEQYF. In nucleotides, the CDR3 is TGTGCCAGCAGTTACACCCGACGGGCATACGAGCAGTACTTC.

This clonotype was counted ten times or more. The rearrangement uses TRBV5-1 and TRBJ2-2, with D unresolved. Germline V lookup: CDR1 SGHRS, CDR2 YFSETQ. The CDR3 has 14 amino acids. Trimming took off 4 bases at V and 6 bases at J, with 13 bases between the two ends. CDR3 DNA sequence: TGCGCCAGCAGCGACTTTAGTACTGCCGGGGAGCTGTTTTTT. This sequence encodes CASSDFSTAGELFF.

This clonotype was detected many times. This rearrangement joins TRBV10-3 to TRBJ2-6, with D perhaps TRBD1 (6 bases). With 3 bases removed from V and 4 bases from J, the gap between germline ends came to 16 bases. The germline V gene encodes CDR1 ENHRY and CDR2 SYGVKD. This CDR3 region has 17 residues. DNA of the CDR3: TGTGCCATCAGTGAAGGGGCAGGGGTGACGGGGGCCAACGTCCTGACTTTC. Translated, it gives CAISEGAGVTGANVLTF.

The V call is TRBV28, the J call TRBJ2-3; a weak D match, TRBD1 (5 bases). The V gene's germline CDR1 is MDHEN and CDR2 SYDVKM. Trimming stripped 4 bases from V and 2 bases from J, with 19 bases between. The CDR3 runs 17 residues. The CDR3 reads CASSSRVGRGYTDTQYF. Written as DNA, the CDR3 is TGTGCCAGCAGTTCCAGGGTGGGGCGTGGGTACACAGATACGCAGTATTTT.

Only a few counts were recorded for this clonotype. The J gene is TRBJ2-6, the V gene TRBV7-9; D tentatively fits TRBD1 or TRBD2 (5 bases each). The J call is doubtful: the DNA matches TRBJ2-1 better. Germline-derived CDR1 and CDR2 are SEHNR and FQNEAQ (reference sequence). CDR3 length: 17 residues. The CDR3 reads CASSFPKPGRERNEQFF. In DNA form, the CDR3 reads TGTGCCAGCAGCTTTCCCAAACCGGGACGAGAACGCAATGAGCAGTTCTTC.

The gene calls are TRBV7-3 and TRBJ2-5; 9 nucleotides agree with TRBD2. TRBJ2-1 explains the end of the DNA better; the J call may be wrong. This CDR3 contains 15 residues. Germline CDR1 is SGHTA and CDR2 is FQGTGA. CDR3 DNA sequence: TGTGCCAGCAGCCCCTCTAGCGGGGCTCAGGGCGAGCAGTTCTTC. It encodes CASSPSSGAQGEQFF.

CDR3 DNA: TGTGCCAGCAGCCCACCGGGACTAGCGGAGTACGAGCAGTACTTC. This codes for CASSPPGLAEYEQYF. J is TRBJ2-5 and V is TRBV5-6; 11 bases are shared with TRBD2. TRBJ2-7 matches the DNA end more closely, so the J call is doubtful. The CDR3 spans 15 residues. Germline-derived CDR1 and CDR2 are SGHDT and YYEEEE.

Notes on this clonotype: The junction and the germline gene differ at one end; a read error may be behind it. The V call is TRBV27, the J call TRBJ1-6; tentatively, D is TRBD1 (6 bases). The CDR3 covers 12 residues. Germline loops: CDR1 MNHEY, CDR2 SMNVEV (reference sequence). The CDR3 region is CASWGGRAEQYF. For the CDR3, the DNA is TGTGCCAGCTGGGGGGGGCGTGCCGAGCAGTACTTT.

This clonotype has just a few counts. This chain uses TRBV27 with TRBJ2-5; 9 bases map to TRBD1. The J call may be wrong; the DNA end is better matched by TRBJ2-7. Germline CDR1 and CDR2: MNHEY and SMNVEV (reference sequence). CDR3 size: 15 residues. In DNA form, the CDR3 reads TGTGCCAGCAGTTCCGCCGGACAGGGGAGCTACGAGCAGTACTTC. Translation: CASSSAGQGSYEQYF.

In its sample, this clonotype was seen a few times. Given a much more abundant clone one base away, this may be a read error. The gene calls are TRBV6-1 and TRBJ2-7; 12 nucleotides line up with TRBD1. The assigned J gene may be wrong: the sequence end matches TRBJ2-1 better. This CDR3 is built from 18 residues. The germline V gene encodes CDR1 MNHNS and CDR2 SASEGT. In DNA form, the CDR3 reads TGTGCCAGCAGAGGGGACAGGGGGCCTCGAAAGGGCTCCTACGAGCAGTTCTTC. Protein sequence: CASRGDRGPRKGSYEQFF.

The chain couples TRBV28 to TRBJ2-5; the D gene is possibly TRBD1 (5 bases). CDR3 length: 14 amino acids. Germline assignment: CDR1 MDHEN and CDR2 SYDVKM. With 3 bases removed from V and 5 bases from J, the gap between germline ends came to 13 bases. The CDR3 DNA reads as TGTGCCAGCAGTTTCGAAAGGGGCCGCGAGACCCAGTACTTC. Translated: CASSFERGRETQYF.

This chain joins TRBV7-2 and TRBJ2-1; no clear D gene. The CDR3 is 12 residues long. Germline V CDR1 and CDR2: SGHTA, FQGNSA. Trimming shortened V by 1 base and J by 9 bases, and 7 bases separated the two germline ends. CDR3 residues: CASSLVSLEQFF. The CDR3 coding sequence is TGTGCCAGCAGCTTAGTCTCTCTTGAGCAGTTCTTC.

This clonotype was recorded a few times. A single base separates this from a much larger clone, so it may be a read error. The genes are TRBV11-3 and TRBJ2-7; perhaps TRBD1 as D (5 bases). The CDR3 has 13 residues. From germline, CDR1 is SGHNT and CDR2 YENEEA. V lost 1 base to trimming and J lost 7 bases, with 11 bases between them. Written as DNA, the CDR3 is TGTGCCAGCAGCTTAGGTCCGGACAATGAGCAGTACTTC. This encodes CASSLGPDNEQYF. Using reference TRBV11-3 and TRBJ2-7 for the parts outside the CDR3, the full variable domain is EAGVVQSPRYKIIEKKQPVAFWCNPISGHNTLYWYLQNLGQGPELLIRYENEEAVDDSQLPKDRFSAERLKGVDSTLKIQPAELGDSAVYLCASSLGPDNEQYFGPGTRLTVT.

Comments on this clonotype: An end of the junction differs from the germline gene, which may be a read error. This sequence joins TRBV5-3 and TRBJ2-2; no definite D call. TRBV5-3 is an ORF, with its function uncertain. The CDR3 is made up of 15 amino acids. The CDR3 spells CASSLGSYNTGELFF. CDR3 DNA sequence: TGTGCCAGCAGCTTGGGTAGCTACAACACCGGGGAGCTGTTTTTT.